These T cell receptor beta chains were read from a single sample in a study of shared clonotypes between healthy human individuals. Profiling relied on immunoSEQ multiplex PCR, and the TCRdb table lists in-frame clones only, not all of them. Among 550,000 to 700,000 clones listed, around 78% were seen once. The material sequenced was memory CD4+ T cells sorted from blood. The receptors were sampled from a woman under 40 in good health. CDR3s include the opening cysteine and the closing phenylalanine or tryptophan. The D gene is left open where the match is weak. Clone size is shown for a subset of rows, as once, few, many or a class of expanded clone.

CDR3aa	CDR3nt	abundance	d_gene	v_gene	j_gene
CASSPRIQGEGDYGYTF	TGTGCCAGCTCACCACGTATACAGGGGGAAGGAGACTATGGCTACACCTTC	-	TRBD1	TRBV18	TRBJ1-2
CASSDWEQIVGDYDGYTF	TGTGCCAGCAGTGATTGGGAACAAATTGTGGGGGATTATGATGGCTACACCTTC	-	-	TRBV25-1	TRBJ1-2
CASSTDRYEQYF	TGCGCCAGCAGCACAGACCGCTACGAGCAGTACTTC	few	-	TRBV5-1	TRBJ2-7
CASRIETGTEAFF	TGTGCCAGCCGAATAGAGACAGGAACTGAAGCTTTCTTT	-	-	TRBV2	TRBJ1-1
CALKAGSGANVLTF	TGTGCCTTAAAGGCCGGCTCTGGGGCCAACGTCCTGACTTTC	few	-	TRBV30	TRBJ2-6
CASSSRTPPGYEQYF	TGTGCCAGCAGTTCCCGCACCCCCCCAGGCTACGAGCAGTACTTC	-	-	TRBV28	TRBJ2-7
CASSQKPGLNYNEQFF	TGCGCCAGCAGCCAAAAACCGGGACTGAACTACAATGAGCAGTTCTTC	-	-	TRBV4-1	TRBJ2-1
CASSKVQGQETQYF	TGTGCCAGTAGTAAGGTACAGGGTCAGGAGACCCAGTACTTC	-	-	TRBV19	TRBJ2-5
CASSLTPTAGELFF	TGTGCCAGCAGCTTGACTCCGACAGCCGGGGAGCTGTTTTTT	-	-	TRBV7-2	TRBJ2-2
CASSPHTRTQYF	TGTGCCAGCAGTCCGCACACCAGGACGCAGTATTTT	-	-	TRBV2	TRBJ2-3
CASSQSGATEAFF	TGTGCCAGCAGCCAATCTGGGGCCACTGAAGCTTTCTTT	few	-	TRBV14	TRBJ1-1
CASRTGTSGTVGELFF	TGTGCCAGCAGGACTGGGACTAGCGGGACGGTCGGGGAGCTGTTTTTT	-	TRBD2	TRBV2	TRBJ2-2
CARSPDRVDTQYF	TGTGCCAGAAGCCCCGACAGGGTCGATACGCAGTATTTT	-	TRBD1	TRBV5-3	TRBJ2-3
CASSGGTSGNTIYF	TGCGCCAGCAGCGGCGGGACATCTGGAAACACCATATATTTT	-	-	TRBV5-1	TRBJ1-3
CASSRPVDRGRSNYGYTF	TGTGCCAGTAGTAGGCCCGTGGACAGGGGCAGAAGTAACTATGGCTACACCTTC	once	TRBD1	TRBV19	TRBJ1-2
CASSLEGSANNEQFF	TGCGCCAGCAGCTTGGAGGGTAGCGCAAACAATGAGCAGTTCTTC	-	-	TRBV5-1	TRBJ2-1
CASSLADSYEQYF	TGTGCCAGCAGCTTAGCAGACTCCTACGAGCAGTACTTC	-	-	TRBV7-9	TRBJ2-7
CASSPAGRKAFF	TGTGCCAGCAGCCCCGCGGGCCGAAAAGCTTTCTTT	-	-	TRBV14	TRBJ1-1
CASSSFDGNYEQYF	TGTGCCAGCAGCTCATTCGACGGTAACTACGAGCAGTACTTC	-	-	TRBV7-2	TRBJ2-7
CASSTSTSGDLYEQYF	TGTGCCAGTAGTACCTCCACTAGCGGGGACCTCTACGAGCAGTACTTC	few	TRBD2	TRBV19	TRBJ2-7
CASSEFSGSLSSADTQYF	TGTGCCAGCAGTGAATTTTCCGGGAGTCTGAGTTCGGCAGATACGCAGTATTTT	-	-	TRBV25-1	TRBJ2-3
CASSLVTGVETQYF	TGCGCCAGCAGCTTGGTTACGGGAGTGGAGACCCAGTACTTC	-	-	TRBV5-1	TRBJ2-5
CVSSQDSGEQYF	TGTGTCAGCAGCCAAGATAGTGGCGAGCAGTACTTC	-	-	TRBV4-2	TRBJ2-7
CAWSGVEPAFF	TGTGCCTGGAGTGGAGTGGAACCTGCTTTCTTT	-	-	TRBV30	TRBJ1-1
CASSFAENTDTQYF	TGTGCCAGCAGCTTTGCGGAGAACACAGATACGCAGTATTTT	many	-	TRBV7-8	TRBJ2-3
CASSLRDGSYEQYF	TGTGCCAGCAGTTTAAGAGACGGGTCCTACGAGCAGTACTTC	-	-	TRBV27	TRBJ2-7
CASSFGGSYNEKLFF	TGTGCCAGCAGTTTCGGGGGTTCGTATAATGAAAAACTGTTTTTT	-	-	TRBV28	TRBJ1-4
CASSLVVQGADTGELFF	TGCGCCAGCAGCTTGGTTGTTCAGGGGGCCGACACCGGGGAGCTGTTTTTT	-	TRBD1	TRBV5-1	TRBJ2-2
CASSPGLAGGLETQYF	TGCGCCAGCAGCCCAGGACTAGCGGGAGGTTTGGAGACCCAGTACTTC	-	TRBD2	TRBV5-1	TRBJ2-5
CASSFREQDEQYF	TGTGCCAGCAGCTTCCGGGAGCAAGACGAGCAGTACTTC	-	-	TRBV5-6	TRBJ2-7
CASLGGSKSTDTQYF	TGTGCCAGCCTAGGCGGGAGCAAAAGCACAGATACGCAGTATTTT	-	TRBD2	TRBV28	TRBJ2-3
CASSFFGTGGNEQFF	TGTGCCAGCAGTTTTTTCGGGACAGGGGGGAATGAGCAGTTCTTC	-	TRBD1	TRBV28	TRBJ2-1
CASSLTGLGNTIYF	TGCGCCAGCAGCCTTACAGGGCTAGGAAACACCATATATTTT	-	-	TRBV4-1	TRBJ1-3